The 9 T cell receptor beta chains below were found in one sample sequenced in a study of T-cell reconstitution after alpha-beta-depleted transplantation in children. Unique molecular identifiers tagged the TCRbeta library. In TCRdb, the PCR reads were re-called with MiXCR into one record per CDR3 protein. The sample shows about 190,000 distinct CDR3 sequences, 11% of them seen only once. Sequencing was performed on PBMCs, taken before TCRalphabeta/CD19-depleted stem cell transplant. Every receptor here comes from a boy aged 2-15 years with acute myeloid leukemia, due to receive a stem cell transplant.

This clonotype was seen repeatedly, ten times or more. The CDR3 DNA sequence: TGCAGTGCCGTACCCGGGGAGAACACCGGGGAGCTGTTTTTT. Amino acids: CSAVPGENTGELFF. This rearrangement joins TRBV20-1 to TRBJ2-2, with TRBD2 as a possible D gene (5 bases). This CDR3 has 14 residues. Germline V gene sequence: CDR1 DFQATT, CDR2 SNEGSKA (reference sequence). Trimming stripped 6 bases from V and 1 base from J, with 12 bases between.

This clonotype was recorded many times. This chain links TRBV7-9 with TRBJ2-5; D unresolved. Trimming left V 5 bases short and J 2 bases short, with 12 bases between. The germline V gene has CDR1 SEHNR and CDR2 FQNEAQ (reference sequence). The CDR3 covers 14 residues. CDR3 sequence (DNA): TGTGCCAGCAGCCCGAATGTCCAGCAAGAGACCCAGTACTTC. Translating it yields CASSPNVQQETQYF.

This clonotype was seen ten or more times. The rearrangement uses TRBV11-2 and TRBJ1-1; D gene uncertain. Trimming left V 3 bases short and J 1 base short, with 12 bases between. The CDR3 covers 15 residues. Germline V CDR1 and CDR2: SGHAT, FQNNGV. This CDR3 reads CASSFSGSWNTEAFF. The CDR3 DNA sequence: TGTGCCAGCAGCTTTAGTGGCAGTTGGAACACTGAAGCTTTCTTT.

This clonotype has more than one count but fewer than ten. The V gene is TRBV7-8, the J gene TRBJ1-2; 10 positions agree with TRBD1. Germline V CDR1 and CDR2: SGHVS, FQNEAQ. The CDR3 sequence is 15 residues long. The J segment lost 8 bases and the V segment lost 1 base, leaving 7 bases of the junction unmatched. Written as DNA, the CDR3 is TGTGCCAGCAGCTTAGGGTTGACAGGGGGCGAAGGCTACACCTTC. Its protein is CASSLGLTGGEGYTF.

This clonotype was seen many times. The genes are TRBV9 and TRBJ2-1; TRBD2 aligns across 7 bases. The CDR3 has 13 amino acids. V was pared by 4 bases and J by 9 bases, with 7 bases of the junction left unmatched. Germline CDR1 reads SGDLS; CDR2 reads YYNGEE. The CDR3 coding sequence is TGTGCCAGCAGCTGGGGGGGTGAGGCTGAGCAGTTCTTC. As protein: CASSWGGEAEQFF.

The chain combines TRBV4-2 with TRBJ2-1; D not certain. V was cut by 4 bases and J by 9 bases, with 13 bases left in between. CDR3 length equals 13 residues. The germline gives CDR1 LGHNA, CDR2 YNFKEQ. CDR3 sequence (DNA): TGTGCCAGCAGCCCTGGGCCCCTCAGTGAGCAGTTCTTC. Translated: CASSPGPLSEQFF.

This clonotype was recorded many times. This chain connects TRBV9 to TRBJ2-4; 10 bases are shared with TRBD2. The V gene end was trimmed by 0 bases and the J gene end by 8 bases; junction bases not matched to a gene: 5. CDR1 and CDR2 (germline): SGDLS, YYNGEE. This CDR3 region has 15 residues. The chain's CDR3 is CASSVAPSGRDIQYF. The CDR3 DNA follows: TGTGCCAGCAGCGTAGCTCCCAGCGGGAGGGACATTCAGTACTTC.

This clonotype is medium-sized (0.01 to 0.1%) within its sample. This chain's CDR3 is CASSPQTRRKETQYF. The DNA of the CDR3 is TGTGCCAGCAGTCCGCAGACTAGGAGAAAAGAGACCCAGTACTTC. The chain is built from TRBV12-3 or TRBV12-4 and TRBJ2-5; the D gene is possibly TRBD2 (6 bases). Deletions cut 5 bases from V and 3 bases from J, with 16 bases between. CDR3 length: 15 amino acids.

This clonotype has a count of ten or more. This sequence joins TRBV7-8 and TRBJ2-1; perhaps TRBD2 as D (5 bases). V lost 1 base, J lost 3 bases, and 10 bases lay in between. The CDR3 length is 15 residues. From germline, CDR1 is SGHVS and CDR2 FQNEAQ. The chain's CDR3 is CASSLVSADYNEQFF. In DNA, the CDR3 is TGTGCCAGCAGCTTAGTGTCAGCGGACTACAATGAGCAGTTCTTC.